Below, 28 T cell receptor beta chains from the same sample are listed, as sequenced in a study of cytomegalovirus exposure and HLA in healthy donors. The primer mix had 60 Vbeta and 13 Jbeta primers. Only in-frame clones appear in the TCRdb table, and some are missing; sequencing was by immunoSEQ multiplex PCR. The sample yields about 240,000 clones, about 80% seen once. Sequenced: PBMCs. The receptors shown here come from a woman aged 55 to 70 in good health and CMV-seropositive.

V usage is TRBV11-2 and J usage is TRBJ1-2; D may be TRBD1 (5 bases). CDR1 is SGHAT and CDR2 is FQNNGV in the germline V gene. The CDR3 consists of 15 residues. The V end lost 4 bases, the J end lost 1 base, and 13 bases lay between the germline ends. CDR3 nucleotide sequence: TGTGCCAGCAGCTACCCCCTCGGGGGTAACTATGGCTACACCTTC. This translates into CASSYPLGGNYGYTF.

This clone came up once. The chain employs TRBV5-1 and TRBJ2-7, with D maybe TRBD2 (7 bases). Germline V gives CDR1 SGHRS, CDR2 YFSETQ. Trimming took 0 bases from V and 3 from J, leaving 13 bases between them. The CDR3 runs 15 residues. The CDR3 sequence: CASSLERGGVYEQYF. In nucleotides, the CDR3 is TGCGCCAGCAGCTTGGAGAGGGGGGGGGTCTACGAGCAGTACTTC.

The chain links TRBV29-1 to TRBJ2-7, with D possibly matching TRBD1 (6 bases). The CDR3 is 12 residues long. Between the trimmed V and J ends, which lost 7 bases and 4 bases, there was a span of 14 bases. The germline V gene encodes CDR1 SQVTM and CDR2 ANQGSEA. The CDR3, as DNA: TGCAGCGCCCAGACAGGACTGTACGAGCAGTACTTC. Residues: CSAQTGLYEQYF.

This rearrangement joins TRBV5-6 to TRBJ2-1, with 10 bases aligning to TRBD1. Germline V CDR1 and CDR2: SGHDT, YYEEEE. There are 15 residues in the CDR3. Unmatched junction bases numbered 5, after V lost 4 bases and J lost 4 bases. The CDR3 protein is CASSMGTGAYNEQFF. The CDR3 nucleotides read TGTGCCAGCAGCATGGGGACAGGGGCTTACAATGAGCAGTTCTTC.

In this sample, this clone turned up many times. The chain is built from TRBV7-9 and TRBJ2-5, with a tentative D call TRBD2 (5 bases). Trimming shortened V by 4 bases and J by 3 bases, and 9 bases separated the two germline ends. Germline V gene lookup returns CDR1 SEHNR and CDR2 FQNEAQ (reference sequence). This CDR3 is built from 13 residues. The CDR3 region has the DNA TGTGCCAGCAGCTCGGCGGGCGAAGAGACCCAGTACTTC. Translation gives CASSSAGEETQYF. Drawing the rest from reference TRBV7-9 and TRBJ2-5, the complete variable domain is DTGVSQNPRHKITKRGQNVTFRCDPISEHNRLYWYRQTLGQGPEFLTYFQNEAQLEKSRLLSDRFSAERPKGSFSTLEIQRTEQGDSAMYLCASSSAGEETQYFGPGTRLLVL.

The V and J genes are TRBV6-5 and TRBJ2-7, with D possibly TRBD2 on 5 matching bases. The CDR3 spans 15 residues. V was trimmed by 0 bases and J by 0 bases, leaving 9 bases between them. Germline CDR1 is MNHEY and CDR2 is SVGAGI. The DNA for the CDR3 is TGTGCCAGCAGTTACTCGATAGCGCGCTCCTACGAGCAGTACTTC. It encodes CASSYSIARSYEQYF.

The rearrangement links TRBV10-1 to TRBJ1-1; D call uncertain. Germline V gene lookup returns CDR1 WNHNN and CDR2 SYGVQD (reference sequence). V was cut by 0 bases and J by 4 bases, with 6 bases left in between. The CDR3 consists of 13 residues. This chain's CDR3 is CASSESRFTEAFF. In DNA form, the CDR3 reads TGCGCCAGCAGTGAGTCTCGGTTCACTGAAGCTTTCTTT.

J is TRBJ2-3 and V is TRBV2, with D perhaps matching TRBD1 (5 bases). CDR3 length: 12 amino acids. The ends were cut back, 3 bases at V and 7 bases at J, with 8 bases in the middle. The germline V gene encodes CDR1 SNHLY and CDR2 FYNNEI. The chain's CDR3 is CASSDGAHTQYF. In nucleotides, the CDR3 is TGTGCCAGCAGTGATGGGGCCCATACGCAGTATTTT.

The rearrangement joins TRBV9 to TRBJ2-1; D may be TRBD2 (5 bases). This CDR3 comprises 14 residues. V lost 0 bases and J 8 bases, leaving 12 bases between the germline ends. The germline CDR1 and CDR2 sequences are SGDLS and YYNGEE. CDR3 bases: TGTGCCAGCAGCGTAGCCACTAGTAGGGATGAGCAGTTCTTC. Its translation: CASSVATSRDEQFF.

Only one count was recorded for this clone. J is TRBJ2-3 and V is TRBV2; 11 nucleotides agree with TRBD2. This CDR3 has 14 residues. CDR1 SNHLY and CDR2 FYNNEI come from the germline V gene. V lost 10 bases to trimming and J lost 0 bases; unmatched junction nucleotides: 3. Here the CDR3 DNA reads TGTGCCAATAGACTAGCGGGAAGCACAGATACGCAGTATTTT. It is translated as CANRLAGSTDTQYF.

The CDR3, as DNA: TGTGCCAGCATCATGAACACTGAAGCTTTCTTT. This encodes CASIMNTEAFF. This chain joins TRBV2 and TRBJ1-1; D gene ambiguous. CDR3 size: 11 residues. Trimming stripped 7 bases from V and 0 bases from J, with 3 bases between. Germline V gene data show CDR1 as SNHLY and CDR2 as FYNNEI.

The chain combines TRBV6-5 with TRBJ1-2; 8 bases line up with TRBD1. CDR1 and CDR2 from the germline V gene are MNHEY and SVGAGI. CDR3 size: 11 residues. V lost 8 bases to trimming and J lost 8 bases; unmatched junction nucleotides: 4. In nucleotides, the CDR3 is TGTGCCAGCGGGACAGGCTGGGGCTACACCTTC. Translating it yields CASGTGWGYTF.

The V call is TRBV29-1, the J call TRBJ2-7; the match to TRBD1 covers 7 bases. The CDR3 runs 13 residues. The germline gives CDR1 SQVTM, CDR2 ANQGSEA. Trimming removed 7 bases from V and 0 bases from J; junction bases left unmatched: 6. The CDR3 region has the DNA TGCAGCGCCACCGGGACAGACTCCTACGAGCAGTACTTC. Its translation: CSATGTDSYEQYF.

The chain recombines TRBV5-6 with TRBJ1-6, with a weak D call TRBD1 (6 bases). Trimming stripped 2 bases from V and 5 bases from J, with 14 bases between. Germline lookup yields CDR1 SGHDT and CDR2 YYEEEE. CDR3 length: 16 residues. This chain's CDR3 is CASSLTRQADNSPLHF. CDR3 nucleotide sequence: TGTGCCAGCAGCTTAACCCGACAGGCTGATAATTCACCCCTCCACTTT.

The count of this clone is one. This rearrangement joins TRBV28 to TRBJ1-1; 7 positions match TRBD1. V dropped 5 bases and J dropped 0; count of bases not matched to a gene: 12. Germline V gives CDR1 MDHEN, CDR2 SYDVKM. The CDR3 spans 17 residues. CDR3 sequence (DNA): TGTGCCAGCAGTCCACGGACAGGCTCGATCATGAACACTGAAGCTTTCTTT. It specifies CASSPRTGSIMNTEAFF.

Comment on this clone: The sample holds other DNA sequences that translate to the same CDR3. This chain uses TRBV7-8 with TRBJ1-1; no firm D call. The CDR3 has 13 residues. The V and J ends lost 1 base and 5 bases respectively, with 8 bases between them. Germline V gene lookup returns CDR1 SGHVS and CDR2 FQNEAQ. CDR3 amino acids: CASSLESRTEAFF. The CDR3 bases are TGTGCCAGCAGCTTAGAGTCGAGAACTGAAGCTTTCTTT.

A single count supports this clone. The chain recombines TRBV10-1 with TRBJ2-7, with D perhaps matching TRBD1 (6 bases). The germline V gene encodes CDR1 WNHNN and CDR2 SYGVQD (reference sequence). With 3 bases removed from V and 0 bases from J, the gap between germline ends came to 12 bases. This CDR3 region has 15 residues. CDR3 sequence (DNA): TGCGCCAGCAGTGAAGGGACAACTAGCTCCTACGAGCAGTACTTC. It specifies CASSEGTTSSYEQYF.

The CDR3 DNA reads as TGTGCCAGCAGCTGGGGACTTCAGCGGGACTTATCCGGGGAGCTGTTTTTT. This sequence encodes CASSWGLQRDLSGELFF. The chain couples TRBV5-6 to TRBJ2-2; 7 bases match TRBD2. Germline CDR1 SGHDT, CDR2 YYEEEE. The CDR3 is 17 amino acids. V shed 3 bases, J shed 6 bases, and the junction held 14 bases outside the gene matches. The full variable domain, completed using reference TRBV5-6 and TRBJ2-2, is DAGVTQSPTHLIKTRGQQVTLRCSPKSGHDTVSWYQQALGQGPQFIFQYYEEEERQRGNFPDRFSGHQFPNYSSELNVNALLLGDSALYLCASSWGLQRDLSGELFFGEGSRLTVL.

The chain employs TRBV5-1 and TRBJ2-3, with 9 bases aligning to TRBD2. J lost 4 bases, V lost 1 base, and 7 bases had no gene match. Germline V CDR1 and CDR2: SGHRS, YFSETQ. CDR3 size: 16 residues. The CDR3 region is CASSLQRTSVPDTQYF. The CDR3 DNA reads TGCGCCAGCAGCTTGCAACGGACTAGCGTCCCAGATACGCAGTATTTT.

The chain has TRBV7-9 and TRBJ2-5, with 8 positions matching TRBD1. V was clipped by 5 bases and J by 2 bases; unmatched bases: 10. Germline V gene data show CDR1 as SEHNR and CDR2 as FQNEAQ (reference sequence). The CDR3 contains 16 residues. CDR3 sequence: CASSMYPDRAQETQYF. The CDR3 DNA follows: TGTGCCAGCAGCATGTACCCGGACAGGGCACAAGAGACCCAGTACTTC.

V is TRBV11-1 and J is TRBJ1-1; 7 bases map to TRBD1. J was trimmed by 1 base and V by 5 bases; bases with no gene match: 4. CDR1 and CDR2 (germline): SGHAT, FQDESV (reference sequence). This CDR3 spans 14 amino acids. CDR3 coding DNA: TGTGCCAGCAGCCCCGGGACAGAGAACACTGAAGCTTTCTTT. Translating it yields CASSPGTENTEAFF. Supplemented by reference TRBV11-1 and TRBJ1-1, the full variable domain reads EAEVAQSPRYKITEKSQAVAFWCDPISGHATLYWYRQILGQGPELLVQFQDESVVDDSQLPKDRFSAERLKGVDSTLKIQPAELGDSAMYLCASSPGTENTEAFFGQGTRLTVV.

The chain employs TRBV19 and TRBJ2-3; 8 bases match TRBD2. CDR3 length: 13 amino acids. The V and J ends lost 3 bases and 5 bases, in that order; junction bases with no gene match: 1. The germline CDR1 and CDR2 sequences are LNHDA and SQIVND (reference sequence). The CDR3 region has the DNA TGTGCCAGTAGTATCCTAGCGGGAGATACGCAGTATTTT. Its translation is CASSILAGDTQYF.

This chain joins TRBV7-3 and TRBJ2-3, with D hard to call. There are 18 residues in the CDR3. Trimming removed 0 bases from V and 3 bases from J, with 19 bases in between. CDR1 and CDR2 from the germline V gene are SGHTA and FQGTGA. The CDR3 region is CASSLTAGAKVGTDTQYF. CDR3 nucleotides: TGTGCCAGCAGCTTAACGGCCGGAGCAAAAGTGGGTACAGATACGCAGTATTTT.

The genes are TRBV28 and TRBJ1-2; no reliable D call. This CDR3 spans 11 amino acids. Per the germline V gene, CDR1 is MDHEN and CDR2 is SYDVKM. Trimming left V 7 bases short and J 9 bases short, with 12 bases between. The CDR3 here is CASTSSYSYTF. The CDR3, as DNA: TGTGCCAGCACCTCGTCGTATAGCTACACCTTC.

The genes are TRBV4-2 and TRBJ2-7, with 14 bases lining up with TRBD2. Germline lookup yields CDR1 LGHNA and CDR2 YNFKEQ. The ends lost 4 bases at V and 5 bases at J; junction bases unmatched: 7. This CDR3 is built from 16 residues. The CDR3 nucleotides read TGTGCCAGCAGCCTAGGACTAGCGGGAGGTAGAGACGAGCAGTACTTC. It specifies CASSLGLAGGRDEQYF.

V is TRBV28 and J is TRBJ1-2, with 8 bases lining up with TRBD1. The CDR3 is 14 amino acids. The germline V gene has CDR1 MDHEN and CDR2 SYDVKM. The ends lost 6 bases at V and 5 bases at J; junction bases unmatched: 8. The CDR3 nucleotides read TGTGCCAGCAGACACCGGACAGGGCCATATGGCTACACCTTC. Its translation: CASRHRTGPYGYTF.

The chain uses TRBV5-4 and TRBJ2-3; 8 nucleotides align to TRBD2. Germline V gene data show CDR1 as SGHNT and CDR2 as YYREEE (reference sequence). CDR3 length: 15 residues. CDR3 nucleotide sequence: TGTGCTTCAGAATGGGCGGGAGGAGGGGCAGATACGCAGTATTTT. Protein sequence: CASEWAGGGADTQYF.

The CDR3 coding sequence is TGCGCCAGCAGCTTTTCGGGGGGCGGCACAGATACGCAGTATTTT. Its translation is CASSFSGGGTDTQYF. The gene calls are TRBV5-1 and TRBJ2-3; a possible D gene is TRBD2 (7 bases). The V and J ends lost 2 bases and 1 base respectively, with 11 bases between them. CDR3 length: 15 amino acids. Germline CDR1 and CDR2: SGHRS and YFSETQ.